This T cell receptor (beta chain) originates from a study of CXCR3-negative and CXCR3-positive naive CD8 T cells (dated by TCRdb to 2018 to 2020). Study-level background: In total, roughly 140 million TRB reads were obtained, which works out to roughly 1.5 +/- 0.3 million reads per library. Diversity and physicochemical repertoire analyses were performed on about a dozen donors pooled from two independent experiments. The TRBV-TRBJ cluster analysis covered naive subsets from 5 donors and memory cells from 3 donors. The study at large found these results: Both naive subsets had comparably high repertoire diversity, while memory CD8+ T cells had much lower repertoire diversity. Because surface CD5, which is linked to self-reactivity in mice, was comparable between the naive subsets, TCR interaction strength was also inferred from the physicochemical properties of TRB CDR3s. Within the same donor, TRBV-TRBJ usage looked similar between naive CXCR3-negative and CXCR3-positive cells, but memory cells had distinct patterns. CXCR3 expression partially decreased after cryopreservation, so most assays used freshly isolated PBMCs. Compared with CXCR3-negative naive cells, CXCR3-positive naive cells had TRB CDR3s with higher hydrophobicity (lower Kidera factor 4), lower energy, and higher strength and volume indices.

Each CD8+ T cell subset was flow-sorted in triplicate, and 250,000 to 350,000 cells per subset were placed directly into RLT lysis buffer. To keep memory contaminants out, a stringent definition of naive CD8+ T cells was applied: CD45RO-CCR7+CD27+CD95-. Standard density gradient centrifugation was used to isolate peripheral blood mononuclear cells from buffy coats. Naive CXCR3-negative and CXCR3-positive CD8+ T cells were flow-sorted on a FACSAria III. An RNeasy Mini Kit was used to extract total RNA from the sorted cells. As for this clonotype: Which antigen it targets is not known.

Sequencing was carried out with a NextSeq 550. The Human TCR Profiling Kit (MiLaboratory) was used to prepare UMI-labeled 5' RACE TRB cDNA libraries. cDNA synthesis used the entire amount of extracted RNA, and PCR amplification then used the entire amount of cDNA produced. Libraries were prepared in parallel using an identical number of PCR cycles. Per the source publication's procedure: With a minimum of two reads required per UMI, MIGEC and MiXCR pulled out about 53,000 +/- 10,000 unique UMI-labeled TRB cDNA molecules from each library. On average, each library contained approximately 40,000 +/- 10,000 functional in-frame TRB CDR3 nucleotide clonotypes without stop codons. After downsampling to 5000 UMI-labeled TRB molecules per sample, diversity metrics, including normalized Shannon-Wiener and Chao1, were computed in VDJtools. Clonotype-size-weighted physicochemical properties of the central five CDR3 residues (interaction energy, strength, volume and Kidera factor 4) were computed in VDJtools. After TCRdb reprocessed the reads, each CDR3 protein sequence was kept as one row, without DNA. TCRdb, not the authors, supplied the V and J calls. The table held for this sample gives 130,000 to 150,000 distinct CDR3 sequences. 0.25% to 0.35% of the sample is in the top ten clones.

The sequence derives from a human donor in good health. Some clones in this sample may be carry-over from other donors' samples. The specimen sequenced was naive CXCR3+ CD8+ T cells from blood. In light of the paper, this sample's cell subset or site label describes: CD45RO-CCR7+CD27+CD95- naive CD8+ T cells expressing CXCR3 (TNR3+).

The CDR3 reads CAWSLASYNEQFF. The chain uses TRBV30 and TRBJ2-1. The germline V gene (reference sequence) supplies CDR1 GTSNPN and CDR2 SVGIG. Counted from cysteine to phenylalanine, this CDR3 has 13 amino acids. The coding DNA is unavailable.